This T cell receptor (beta chain) was profiled in a study of cytomegalovirus exposure and HLA in healthy donors. As to this clone: Its antigen is still unknown.

The length of the CDR3 is 16 residues. The germline gives CDR1 SGHVS, CDR2 FQNEAQ. V was trimmed by 0 bases and J by 3 bases, leaving 12 bases between them. Findings of the study overall: A later analysis, which compared TCR beta chains of equal frequency, found the HLA-associated ones more clonally expanded. About 87% or about 30% of the time was how often most TCR beta V segments were productive, according to an earlier analysis.

PCR employed 60 Vbeta and 13 Jbeta primers. Generated by immunoSEQ multiplex PCR, the TCRdb table keeps only in-frame clones and is missing some. The table records 120,000 to 150,000 clones, 55% to 80% of them present only once. Healthy donors of bone marrow made up the group. The clonotype comes from a human donor in good health. The V and J genes are TRBV7-8 and TRBJ2-1; D unclear. Sequenced input: PBMCs. CDR3 sequence (DNA): TGTGCCAGCAGCTTAGCGCGGATAGTGATCTACAATGAGCAGTTCTTC. Protein sequence: CASSLARIVIYNEQFF.